The sequence of this T cell receptor beta chain was determined in a study of identical twins. Study-wide points: Without tracking the same donors, conclusions rested on cross-sectional statistical analysis.

The CDR3 contains 15 residues. The V end lost 0 bases, the J end lost 4 bases, and 10 bases lay between the germline ends. Germline V gene lookup returns CDR1 MNHEY and CDR2 SVGAGI. cDNA carried unique molecular identifiers, and a universal primer site was added by template switching. TCRdb itself ran the 5' RACE reads through MiXCR, one entry per CDR3 protein. The data contain over 500,000 distinct CDR3 sequences, 20% to 25% of them singletons. Regarding this clonotype: Its antigen is not known.

These data were likewise used in another study, on T cells expressing NK-cell markers.

Material: CD4+ T cells sorted from blood. This sequence originates from a woman between 18 and 29 years old in good health. The gene calls are TRBV6-5 and TRBJ1-3, with D perhaps TRBD1 (6 bases). CDR3 residues: CASSYSSGDGNTIYF. CDR3 nucleotide sequence: TGTGCCAGCAGTTACTCGTCAGGGGACGGAAACACCATATATTTT.